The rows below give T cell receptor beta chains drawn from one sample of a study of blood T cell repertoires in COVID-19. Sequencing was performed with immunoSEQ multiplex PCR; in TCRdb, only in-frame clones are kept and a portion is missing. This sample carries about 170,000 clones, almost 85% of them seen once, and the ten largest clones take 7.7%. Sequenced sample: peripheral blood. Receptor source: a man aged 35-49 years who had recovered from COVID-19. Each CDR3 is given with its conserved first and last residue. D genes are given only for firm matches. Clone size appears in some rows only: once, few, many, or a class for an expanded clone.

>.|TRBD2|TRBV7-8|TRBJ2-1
TGTGCCAGCAGCTTACGCGGGAGAAATGAGCAGTTCTTC
CASSLRGRNEQFF
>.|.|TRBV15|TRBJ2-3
TGTGCCACCAGCACTGATGGGGGGTCGACAGATACGCAGTATTTT
CATSTDGGSTDTQYF
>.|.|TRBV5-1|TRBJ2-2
TGCGCCAGCAGCCCCGTACAGGGGTCGGGAGTTATCGGGGAGCTGTTTTTT
CASSPVQGSGVIGELFF
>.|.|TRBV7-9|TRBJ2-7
TGTGCCAGCAGCTCCGATATTAGGGGTTACGAGCAGTACTTC
CASSSDIRGYEQYF
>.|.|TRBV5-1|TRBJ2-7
TGCGCCAGCAGCGTTTCGGCCAGGGTCGTTGGTAGCTACGAGCAGTACTTC
CASSVSARVVGSYEQYF
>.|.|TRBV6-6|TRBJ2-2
TGTGCCAGCAGTGCGACCGGGGAGCTGTTTTTT
CASSATGELFF
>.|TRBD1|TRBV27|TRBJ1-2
TGTGCCAGCTCGCCCCAGGGGGCGTCGGGTGGCTACACCTTC
CASSPQGASGGYTF
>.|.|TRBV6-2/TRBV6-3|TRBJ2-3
TGTGCCAGCAGTTACTCGGGACTCCACACAGATACGCAGTATTTT
CASSYSGLHTDTQYF
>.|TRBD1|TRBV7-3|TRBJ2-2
TGTGCCAGCAGGGAAACCGGGACAGGGAATTTTGGGGAGCTGTTTTTT
CASRETGTGNFGELFF
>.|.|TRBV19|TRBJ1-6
TGTGCCAGTAGTGTCAGGGGCCATAATTCACCCCTCCACTTT
CASSVRGHNSPLHF
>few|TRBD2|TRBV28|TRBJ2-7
TGTGCCAGCAGTTTAACGCAGGCGGGGGATAACGAGCAGTACTTC
CASSLTQAGDNEQYF
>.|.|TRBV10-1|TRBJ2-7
TGCGCCAGCAGGCAGGGGACACACTACGAGCAGTACTTC
CASRQGTHYEQYF
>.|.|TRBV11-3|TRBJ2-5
TGTGCCAGCAGCTTTAGTTTTCGGGAAGAGACCCAGTACTTC
CASSFSFREETQYF
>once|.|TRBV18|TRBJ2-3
TGTGCCAGCTCACCACCGACAGGGACTAGCACAGATACGCAGTATTTT
CASSPPTGTSTDTQYF
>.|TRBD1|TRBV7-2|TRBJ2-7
TGTGCCAGCAGCTTCGACAGGGCGAGCTCCTACGAGCAGTACTTC
CASSFDRASSYEQYF
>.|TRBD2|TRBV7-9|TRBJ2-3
TGTGCCAGCAGCTTAGCGGTCCTAGCGGAGTCAGATACGCAGTATTTT
CASSLAVLAESDTQYF
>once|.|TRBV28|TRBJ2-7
TGTGCCAGCAGAACCTCTTTGGACTGGAGGGGCGAGCAGTACTTC
CASRTSLDWRGEQYF
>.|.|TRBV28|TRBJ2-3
TGTGCCAGCAGTTTATATCCAAACACAGATACGCAGTATTTT
CASSLYPNTDTQYF
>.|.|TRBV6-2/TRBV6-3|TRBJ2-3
TGTGCCAGCAGTCCAGCGACAGCGCTCACAGATACGCAGTATTTT
CASSPATALTDTQYF
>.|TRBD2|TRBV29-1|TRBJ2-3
TGCAGCGTTGTGGGGACTAGGCTCGGGACAGATACGCAGTATTTT
CSVVGTRLGTDTQYF
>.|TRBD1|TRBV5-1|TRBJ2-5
TGCGCCAGCAGCTTTCCGGGACAGACCCAAGAGACCCAGTACTTC
CASSFPGQTQETQYF
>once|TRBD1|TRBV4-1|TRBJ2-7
TGCGCCAGCAGCCAATTACCGGGACAGGGTCCCTACGAGCAGTACTTC
CASSQLPGQGPYEQYF